Below, 5 T cell receptor beta chains from the same sample are listed, as sequenced in a study of regulatory T cells in long-lasting Graves disease (dated by TCRdb to 2020 to 2022). The time point label corresponds to: newly diagnosed GD, antithyroid drugs for less than 3 months. For both TCR sequencing and RNA sequencing, RNA was extracted from PBMCs in TRIzol. The library was built by means of multiplex PCR. The sequencer listed for this sample is Illumina HiSeq 4000. TCR beta libraries were built with iRepertoire HTBI primers and Arm-PCR amplification of CDR3 regions. The public reads were reprocessed in TCRdb via fastp at Q25 and MiXCR, keeping in-frame beta chains. Every distinct CDR3 protein forms one entry, paired with its most common genes and DNA. The sample data list under 700,000 distinct CDR3 sequences, and around 16% of these were observed just once. Of the sample, 25% is held by the ten largest clones.

These data also formed part of another study, on T cells in Graves' hyperthyroidism and ophthalmopathy.

Sample: peripheral blood mononuclear cells (PBMCs), taken at new diagnosis, from a patient treated with antithyroid drugs. The receptor source for this set is a middle-aged woman with Graves disease. Donor details come from another sample of the same person, matched by shared clones.

This clonotype was recorded many times. The rearrangement links TRBV11-2 to TRBJ2-5; possible D gene TRBD2, 5 bases. Germline CDR1 SGHAT, CDR2 FQNNGV. This CDR3 is 15 amino acids long. Between the trimmed V and J ends, which lost 5 bases and 5 bases, there was a span of 18 bases. The CDR3 DNA reads TGTGCCAGCAGCCCGAGGGCATTGGTCGGTGAGACCCAGTACTTC. Translated, it gives CASSPRALVGETQYF.

This chain joins TRBV7-2 and TRBJ2-5; TRBD2 agrees at 15 bases. Germline V gene lookup returns CDR1 SGHTA and CDR2 FQGNSA. This CDR3 contains 18 residues. V dropped 3 bases and J dropped 0; count of bases not matched to a gene: 5. DNA for the CDR3: TGTGCCAGCAGCTTTGGACTAGCGGGGGGGATACACCAAGAGACCCAGTACTTC. Translating it yields CASSFGLAGGIHQETQYF.

This clonotype has a count of ten or more. CDR3 bases: TGTGCCAGCAGCTTGGGAGGGGTCACTGAAGCTTTCTTT. It codes for CASSLGGVTEAFF. The V call is TRBV12-3 or TRBV12-4, the J call TRBJ1-1; D perhaps matches TRBD1 (5 bases). CDR3 length: 13 amino acids. Trimming cost V 6 bases and J 4 bases, with 12 bases left between them.

As for this clonotype: This may be a read error: a much more frequent sequence differs by one nucleotide. The chain has TRBV2 and TRBJ2-7, with 10 bases aligning to TRBD2. This CDR3 is built from 15 residues. Losses at the gene ends were 6 bases for V and 3 bases for J; bases not matched to a gene: 8. The V gene's germline CDR1 is SNHLY and CDR2 FYNNEI. The CDR3 here is CASSRLAGASYEQYF. The CDR3 coding sequence is TGTGCCAGCAGCCGCCTAGCGGGGGCCAGCTACGAGCAGTACTTC.

This clonotype was detected a few times. The genes are TRBV7-9 and TRBJ2-5; D not resolved. Per the germline V gene, CDR1 is SEHNR and CDR2 is FQNEAQ (reference sequence). V was shortened by 1 base and J by 5 bases, with 8 bases between the two germline ends. The CDR3 has 13 amino acids. The CDR3 DNA sequence: TGTGCCAGCAGCTTAGAGCTACCGGAGACCCAGTACTTC. Protein sequence: CASSLELPETQYF.